Presented here are 9 T cell receptor beta chains from one specimen sequenced in a study of T cell responses to AZD1222 COVID-19 vaccine. Data came from immunoSEQ multiplex PCR; TCRdb stores just in-frame clones and leaves some out. The profile covers around 260,000 clones, with 85% to 95% appearing a single time and about 0.5% taken by the ten largest. The input for sequencing was peripheral blood, taken on day 0 of AZD1222 vaccination. All receptors come from an adult in good health.

The chain links TRBV5-1 to TRBJ2-1; the D gene could be TRBD1 or TRBD2 (5 bases each). Germline CDR1 reads SGHRS; CDR2 reads YFSETQ. V lost 5 bases and J lost 2, with 17 bases in between. The CDR3 consists of 16 residues. The CDR3 loop reads CASSSGGRNPYNEQFF. CDR3 in DNA: TGCGCCAGCAGTTCTGGGGGTCGGAACCCCTACAATGAGCAGTTCTTC.

The V call is TRBV4-2, the J call TRBJ2-1; D is undetermined. Trimming removed 3 bases from V and 5 bases from J, with 14 bases in between. CDR3 length equals 15 residues. In germline, CDR1 is LGHNA, CDR2 YNFKEQ. CDR3 protein: CASSHTKASDNEQFF. In nucleotides, the CDR3 is TGTGCCAGCAGCCACACAAAGGCCAGCGACAATGAGCAGTTCTTC.

The chain links TRBV7-8 to TRBJ1-5; 9 bases align to TRBD1. With V trimmed by 5 bases and J by 6 bases, 8 bases remained unmatched. CDR3 length equals 15 residues. Germline CDR1 and CDR2: SGHVS and FQNEAQ. Written as DNA, the CDR3 is TGTGCCAGCAGCCAGGGGACAGGGCGGCGTCAGCCCCAGCATTTT. It specifies CASSQGTGRRQPQHF.

This chain links TRBV21-1 with TRBJ1-5. TRBV21-1 is assigned pseudogene status. There are 16 residues in the CDR3. The CDR3 loop reads CASPPPPTYSNQPQHF. The CDR3 DNA is TGTGCCAGCCCACCCCCTCCTACTTATAGCAATCAGCCCCAGCATTTT.

V and J are TRBV6-5 and TRBJ2-1; 11 bases are shared with TRBD2. J lost 2 bases, V lost 6 bases, and 3 bases had no gene match. The germline V gene encodes CDR1 MNHEY and CDR2 SVGAGI. The length of the CDR3 is 15 residues. CDR3 protein: CASSMGLAAYNEQFF. CDR3 DNA: TGTGCCAGCAGCATGGGACTAGCGGCCTACAATGAGCAGTTCTTC.

The chain carries TRBV9 and TRBJ1-1; D perhaps matches TRBD1 (5 bases). The CDR3 extends over 14 amino acids. Germline CDR1 SGDLS, CDR2 YYNGEE. Trimming left V 4 bases short and J 3 bases short, with 13 bases between. The CDR3 region has the DNA TGTGCCAGCAGCCGTCTGGGGGGAGACACTGAAGCTTTCTTT. This gives the protein CASSRLGGDTEAFF.

The chain employs TRBV27 and TRBJ1-1, with D possibly matching TRBD1 (5 bases). Per the germline V gene, CDR1 is MNHEY and CDR2 is SMNVEV (reference sequence). V was pared by 6 bases and J by 4 bases, with 12 bases between. CDR3 length equals 13 residues. CDR3 DNA: TGTGCCAGCAGCGGATGGGGGATCACTGAAGCTTTCTTT. Translation gives CASSGWGITEAFF.

The chain links TRBV11-2 to TRBJ2-1; D might be TRBD2 (5 bases). Germline lookup yields CDR1 SGHAT and CDR2 FQNNGV. Trimming stripped 1 base from V and 9 bases from J, with 10 bases between. The CDR3 has 13 residues. CDR3 DNA: TGTGCCAGCAGCTTAGGGCCCGGGATTGAGCAGTTCTTC. This gives the protein CASSLGPGIEQFF.

The genes are TRBV6-5 and TRBJ2-5; D uncertain. This CDR3 region has 14 residues. V was clipped by 8 bases and J by 5 bases, with 18 bases between them. Germline V gene lookup returns CDR1 MNHEY and CDR2 SVGAGI. CDR3 bases: TGTGCCAGCGGACCTATAGGATGGGCCGAGACCCAGTACTTC. This encodes CASGPIGWAETQYF.